Reported below is one T cell receptor beta chain. The data were taken from a study of glioma-infiltrating T cells. Study overall: Before surgery, glioma patients received dexamethasone for at most six days.

In germline, CDR1 is MDHEN, CDR2 SYDVKM. The CDR3 sequence is 16 residues long. V lost 6 bases and J lost 4; bases outside the gene matches: 8. Amplification of TCR alpha and beta CDR3 regions from RNA used iRepertoire nested multiplex PCR. One entry per CDR3 protein results from TCRdb running MiXCR on the multiplex PCR reads. This table holds 300,000 to 450,000 distinct CDR3 sequences, 35% to 45% found once. V and J are TRBV28 and TRBJ2-3, with 12 bases identical to TRBD2. Sequencing input: glioma tissue, nonneoplastic brain tissue, or PBMCs (not recorded which). The TCR originated in a human donor with low-grade glioma or glioblastoma, undergoing nonglioma brain surgery, or in good health (not recorded which). The CDR3 protein is CASSLTSGSSSDTQYF. The CDR3 DNA reads as TGTGCCAGCAGCCTGACTAGCGGGAGCTCTTCAGATACGCAGTATTTT.